These 18 T cell receptor beta chains were all obtained from the same sample, sequenced in a study of neoadjuvant anti-PD-1 for oral cavity cancer. Time point given: after neoadjuvant nivolumab, at surgical resection. TCRdb's copy holds only in-frame clones and misses some; the assay was immunoSEQ multiplex PCR. The data show more than 9,500 clones, with 70% to 75% seen just once and 2% to 3% held by the top ten. The material was PBMCs, obtained after nivolumab (anti-PD-1) treatment. Receptor source: a person aged 35 to 85 with oral cavity squamous cell carcinoma.

V and J are TRBV4-1 and TRBJ1-5, with a possible D match to TRBD1 (5 bases). V dropped 0 bases and J dropped 5 bases, with 14 bases sitting between them. The CDR3 is 16 residues long. Germline V CDR1 and CDR2: MGHRA, YSYEKL. CDR3 in amino acids: CASSQDRGARYQPQHF. Here the CDR3 DNA reads TGCGCCAGCAGCCAAGATAGAGGGGCCCGGTATCAGCCCCAGCATTTT.

The chain couples TRBV28 to TRBJ2-1; TRBD1 might be the D (5 bases). V lost 5 bases and J 0 bases, leaving 20 bases between the germline ends. Germline CDR1 reads MDHEN; CDR2 reads SYDVKM. CDR3 length: 18 amino acids. The CDR3 DNA is TGTGCCAGCAGTCCGTCGTTGGGGCGGAAGAGCTCCTACAATGAGCAGTTCTTC. Residues: CASSPSLGRKSSYNEQFF.

The rearrangement links TRBV6-1 to TRBJ1-4; no reliable D call. Germline assignment: CDR1 MNHNS and CDR2 SASEGT. V gave up 4 bases and J gave up 8 bases, with 14 bases separating them. CDR3 length: 14 amino acids. The CDR3 DNA reads TGTGCCAGCAGTGGGCTGAGGAATCGGGAAAAACTGTTTTTT. This gives the protein CASSGLRNREKLFF.

The V call is TRBV7-3, the J call TRBJ1-2; D is possibly TRBD1 (5 bases). V was pared by 5 bases and J by 4 bases, with 20 bases between. The CDR3 has 16 amino acids. Germline values: CDR1 SGHTA, CDR2 FQGTGA. CDR3 bases: TGTGCCAGCAGCCTCCTTCGACGAGGGGCAGTCTATGGCTACACCTTC. It codes for CASSLLRRGAVYGYTF.

This clone showed up just a few times. V gene TRBV7-3 combines with J gene TRBJ1-1, with D hard to call. CDR1 SGHTA and CDR2 FQGTGA come from the germline V gene. Trimming shortened V by 5 bases and J by 2 bases, and 15 bases separated the two germline ends. The CDR3 covers 15 residues. CDR3 sequence: CASSALPSKNTEAFF. CDR3 coding DNA: TGTGCCAGCAGCGCCCTTCCGTCCAAAAACACTGAAGCTTTCTTT.

This chain links TRBV27 with TRBJ2-1; possibly TRBD2 for D (6 bases). The CDR3 has 14 amino acids. Trimming pared 3 bases from V and 6 bases from J, leaving 12 bases between. Germline loops: CDR1 MNHEY, CDR2 SMNVEV (reference sequence). CDR3 DNA: TGTGCCAGCAGTTTCGCTAGCGCCCGCAATGAGCAGTTCTTC. This codes for CASSFASARNEQFF.

The J gene is TRBJ2-4, the V gene TRBV19; a possible D gene is TRBD2 (6 bases). Germline V gene data show CDR1 as LNHDA and CDR2 as SQIVND (reference sequence). V was clipped by 0 bases and J by 2 bases, with 14 bases between them. The CDR3 runs to 17 residues. The CDR3 bases are TGTGCCAGTAGTATAGATCGCCCCGGCGGGACCAAAAACATTCAGTACTTC. This codes for CASSIDRPGGTKNIQYF.

The chain combines TRBV7-8 with TRBJ2-6; perhaps TRBD1 as D (6 bases). This CDR3 is 16 amino acids long. The germline V and J ends were trimmed by 3 bases and 2 bases, with 11 bases remaining between them. Per germline, CDR1 SGHVS and CDR2 FQNEAQ. This CDR3 reads CASSFYRAPGANVLTF. As DNA, the CDR3 is TGTGCCAGCAGCTTTTACAGGGCCCCTGGGGCCAACGTCCTGACTTTC.

The gene calls are TRBV6-5 and TRBJ1-2; D might be TRBD1 (6 bases). CDR3 length: 14 amino acids. Germline-derived CDR1 and CDR2 are MNHEY and SVGAGI. V dropped 8 bases and J dropped 3 bases, with 16 bases sitting between them. As DNA, the CDR3 is TGTGCCAGCTCAAAGGGGGGCGGCTACTATGGCTACACCTTC. Translated, it gives CASSKGGGYYGYTF.

The rearrangement joins TRBV18 to TRBJ2-7, with D perhaps matching TRBD2 (6 bases). The germline gives CDR1 KGHSH, CDR2 LQKENI. This CDR3 region has 15 residues. V was pared by 0 bases and J by 1 base, with 10 bases between. For the CDR3, the DNA is TGTGCCAGCTCACCACCGCGTGCGGGGTCCTACGAGCAGTACTTC. Its protein product is CASSPPRAGSYEQYF.

This chain links TRBV2 with TRBJ2-1; D remains unclear. In germline, CDR1 is SNHLY, CDR2 FYNNEI. The CDR3 length is 13 residues. The V gene lost 9 bases and the J gene lost 0 bases, with 9 bases spanning the gap. The CDR3 reads CASTLSSYNEQFF. CDR3 sequence (DNA): TGTGCCAGTACTCTGAGCTCCTACAATGAGCAGTTCTTC.

The chain carries TRBV7-9 and TRBJ1-4, with D possibly matching TRBD1 (5 bases). Germline values: CDR1 SEHNR, CDR2 FQNEAQ (reference sequence). Trimming took off 2 bases at V and 7 bases at J, with 8 bases between the two ends. The CDR3 spans 13 residues. The CDR3 here is CASSLSGAEKLFF. CDR3 DNA sequence: TGTGCCAGCAGCTTATCCGGGGCTGAAAAACTGTTTTTT.

This clone came up once. The V call is TRBV5-1, the J call TRBJ1-2; TRBD1 matches 11 bases. The V segment lost 0 bases and the J segment 9 bases; nucleotides outside the gene matches: 4. The CDR3 runs to 14 residues. CDR1 is SGHRS and CDR2 is YFSETQ in the germline V gene. The CDR3 DNA reads TGCGCCAGCAGCTTGGCAGGACAGGGGGCGAGCTACACCTTC. Its translation: CASSLAGQGASYTF.

The chain combines TRBV19 with TRBJ2-6; no firm D call. V gave up 7 bases and J gave up 4 bases, with 11 bases separating them. Germline CDR1 LNHDA, CDR2 SQIVND (reference sequence). The CDR3 length is 14 residues. The CDR3 sequence is CASNERYGANVLTF. The CDR3 DNA follows: TGTGCCAGTAATGAGAGGTACGGGGCCAACGTCCTGACTTTC. Full variable domain (remainder filled in from reference TRBV19 and TRBJ2-6): DGGITQSPKYLFRKEGQNVTLSCEQNLNHDAMYWYRQDPGQGLRLIYYSQIVNDFQKGDIAEGYSVSREKKESFPLTVTSAQKNPTAFYLCASNERYGANVLTFGAGSRLTVL.

The V gene is TRBV15, the J gene TRBJ2-7; the D gene is possibly TRBD1 (7 bases). V gave up 0 bases and J gave up 0 bases, with 15 bases separating them. Germline lookup yields CDR1 LNHNV and CDR2 YYDKDF (reference sequence). The CDR3 sequence is 17 residues long. This CDR3 reads CATSRDGGGGLSYEQYF. In nucleotides, the CDR3 is TGTGCCACCAGCAGAGATGGTGGAGGGGGCCTCTCCTACGAGCAGTACTTC.

The V gene is TRBV4-1, the J gene TRBJ1-3; no definite D call. V shed 1 base and J shed 0 bases, with 4 bases lying between them. This CDR3 is built from 14 residues. CDR1 and CDR2 from the germline V gene are MGHRA and YSYEKL. CDR3 loop: CASSQVSSGNTIYF. Written as DNA, the CDR3 is TGCGCCAGCAGCCAAGTAAGCTCTGGAAACACCATATATTTT.

The chain carries TRBV2 and TRBJ2-7; tentatively, D is TRBD1 or TRBD2 (6 bases each). Germline V CDR1 and CDR2: SNHLY, FYNNEI. Trimming shortened V by 2 bases and J by 12 bases, and 11 bases separated the two germline ends. The CDR3 is made up of 11 amino acids. CDR3 amino acids: CASSEMGGLYF. The DNA for the CDR3 is TGTGCCAGCAGTGAAATGGGGGGCCTGTACTTC.

The chain recombines TRBV11-3 with TRBJ2-7; unclear D gene. The length of the CDR3 is 13 residues. The V end lost 0 bases, the J end lost 6 bases, and 9 bases lay between the germline ends. CDR1 is SGHNT, CDR2 YENEEA, per germline. The CDR3 sequence is CASSLERTSEQYF. DNA for the CDR3: TGTGCCAGCAGCTTAGAGAGGACGTCCGAGCAGTACTTC. The whole variable domain, filled in from reference TRBV11-3 and TRBJ2-7, reads EAGVVQSPRYKIIEKKQPVAFWCNPISGHNTLYWYLQNLGQGPELLIRYENEEAVDDSQLPKDRFSAERLKGVDSTLKIQPAELGDSAVYLCASSLERTSEQYFGPGTRLTVT.